The 26 T cell receptor beta chains listed next were all sequenced from one sample in a study of blood T cell repertoires in COVID-19. Assay: immunoSEQ multiplex PCR; the TCRdb copy retains only in-frame clones and omits some. The repertoire includes around 190,000 clones, about 84% of them detected once, and roughly 6.3% sits in the top ten. Sequences were obtained from peripheral blood. These receptors were collected from a human donor in a cohort sampled during active COVID-19.

This chain joins TRBV6-1 and TRBJ1-2; the D gene is possibly TRBD1 (6 bases). The CDR3 loop spans 16 amino acids. V lost 2 bases, J lost 1 base, and 14 bases lay in between. Germline lookup yields CDR1 MNHNS and CDR2 SASEGT. CDR3 sequence (DNA): TGTGCCAGCAGTGAACCTGACAGGTCGGGTAACTATGGCTACACCTTC. It translates to CASSEPDRSGNYGYTF.

This chain links TRBV10-2 with TRBJ1-6; TRBD1 aligns across 8 bases. V trimming: 2 bases; J trimming: 9 bases; junction bases outside the gene matches: 3. The germline gives CDR1 WSHSY, CDR2 SAAADI. The CDR3 loop spans 14 amino acids. The CDR3 region has the DNA TGCGCCAGCAGTGAGACGACAGGGGCTTCACCCCTCCACTTT. Its protein is CASSETTGASPLHF.

This chain uses TRBV9 with TRBJ2-3; D might be TRBD1 (7 bases). Germline loops: CDR1 SGDLS, CDR2 YYNGEE. Between the trimmed V and J ends, which lost 3 bases and 2 bases, there was a span of 19 bases. CDR3 size: 17 residues. CDR3 sequence: CASSGLTGDSNTDTQYF. CDR3 DNA sequence: TGTGCCAGCAGCGGATTAACAGGGGACTCCAACACAGATACGCAGTATTTT.

There are a few counts of this clone. This chain uses TRBV4-1 with TRBJ1-2, with TRBD1 matching over 10 bases. The CDR3 has 16 amino acids. CDR1 is MGHRA, CDR2 YSYEKL, per germline. The ends lost 3 bases at V and 6 bases at J; junction bases unmatched: 10. In DNA form, the CDR3 reads TGCGCCAGCAGCCATGGGGGGGACAGGGGCGCCAATGGCTACACCTTC. Its translation: CASSHGGDRGANGYTF.

The chain has TRBV27 and TRBJ2-7, with 7 bases fitting TRBD1. V gave up 6 bases and J gave up 0 bases; unmatched junction bases: 14. CDR3 length: 17 amino acids. Germline CDR1 MNHEY, CDR2 SMNVEV (reference sequence). The CDR3 bases are TGTGCCAGCAGCCCCTCGAGAACAGGGGTGGGCTCCTACGAGCAGTACTTC. Translation: CASSPSRTGVGSYEQYF.

The V and J genes are TRBV7-8 and TRBJ1-1; a possible D gene is TRBD1 (5 bases). V was trimmed by 0 bases and J by 1 base, leaving 12 bases between them. In germline, CDR1 is SGHVS, CDR2 FQNEAQ. This CDR3 spans 16 amino acids. DNA of the CDR3: TGTGCCAGCAGCTTAGCGGGGGGATTGGCGAACACTGAAGCTTTCTTT. Translating gives CASSLAGGLANTEAFF.

The V and J genes are TRBV2 and TRBJ2-7; 7 bases align to TRBD1. This CDR3 is 14 amino acids long. V gave up 6 bases and J gave up 0 bases; unmatched junction bases: 5. CDR1 SNHLY and CDR2 FYNNEI come from the germline V gene. The DNA of the CDR3 is TGTGCCAGCAGAAGGACAGGCAGCTCCTACGAGCAGTACTTC. It codes for CASRRTGSSYEQYF.

The V call is TRBV19, the J call TRBJ1-5, with TRBD1 matching 9 bases. CDR3 length equals 14 residues. From germline, CDR1 is LNHDA and CDR2 SQIVND (reference sequence). Trimming at V came to 3 bases and at J to 7 bases, leaving 4 bases not matched to a gene. CDR3 loop: CASSIRDRDQPQHF. CDR3 nucleotide sequence: TGTGCCAGTAGTATTAGGGACAGGGACCAGCCCCAGCATTTT.

This chain uses TRBV30 with TRBJ1-6; D unresolved. This CDR3 region has 16 residues. CDR1 GTSNPN and CDR2 SVGIG come from the germline V gene (reference sequence). Deletions cut 0 bases from V and 5 bases from J, with 14 bases between. The CDR3 sequence is CAWSVRWYGNNSPLHF. The CDR3 bases are TGTGCCTGGAGTGTGAGGTGGTACGGAAATAATTCACCCCTCCACTTT.

The chain recombines TRBV7-8 with TRBJ1-5; TRBD1 matches 9 bases. Trimming took 0 bases from V and 7 from J; bases not matched to a gene: 4. The CDR3 has 15 residues. Germline V CDR1 and CDR2: SGHVS, FQNEAQ. The CDR3 sequence is CASSLATTGGQPQHF. As DNA, the CDR3 is TGTGCCAGCAGCTTAGCGACGACAGGGGGGCAGCCCCAGCATTTT.

The table lists this clone with a few counts. The same CDR3 also results from other DNA sequences found in this sample. The chain has TRBV12-3 or TRBV12-4 and TRBJ1-1; D is unresolved. This CDR3 region has 11 residues. V was trimmed by 1 base and J by 11 bases, leaving 8 bases between them. CDR3 loop: CASSLGLEAFF. The CDR3 region has the DNA TGTGCCAGCAGTTTAGGCCTAGAGGCTTTCTTT.

The chain is built from TRBV5-1 and TRBJ2-1; 8 nucleotides agree with TRBD2. Germline V gives CDR1 SGHRS, CDR2 YFSETQ. V lost 2 bases, J lost 4 bases, and 8 bases stayed unmatched. The CDR3 is made up of 16 amino acids. The CDR3 loop reads CASSFAIRGGYNEQFF. The CDR3 DNA reads TGCGCCAGCAGCTTTGCTATACGGGGGGGTTACAATGAGCAGTTCTTC.

The V call is TRBV5-1, the J call TRBJ1-2; 9 positions agree with TRBD1. J lost 2 bases, V lost 3 bases, and 2 bases had no gene match. The CDR3 has 14 residues. Germline V CDR1 and CDR2: SGHRS, YFSETQ. Written as DNA, the CDR3 is TGCGCCAGCAGCTGGGGACAGGGCAACTATGGCTACACCTTC. Translated: CASSWGQGNYGYTF.

The rearrangement uses TRBV5-6 and TRBJ1-5, with D possibly being TRBD1 (5 bases). Deletions cut 1 base from V and 4 bases from J, with 12 bases between. Germline CDR1 is SGHDT and CDR2 is YYEEEE. This CDR3 spans 15 amino acids. CDR3 in DNA: TGTGCCAGCAGCTTGTATGAAGGGGAAAATCAGCCCCAGCATTTT. Protein product: CASSLYEGENQPQHF.

The rearrangement joins TRBV9 to TRBJ2-7; 8 bases agree with TRBD1. Germline assignment: CDR1 SGDLS and CDR2 YYNGEE. The CDR3 extends over 15 amino acids. Losses at the gene ends were 3 bases for V and 2 bases for J; bases not matched to a gene: 7. CDR3 protein: CASSGGDRPAYEQYF. CDR3 sequence (DNA): TGTGCCAGCAGCGGAGGGGACAGGCCAGCCTACGAGCAGTACTTC.

V gene TRBV6-5 combines with J gene TRBJ1-6; D uncertain. CDR1 is MNHEY and CDR2 is SVGAGI in the germline V gene. Trimming stripped 0 bases from V and 8 bases from J, with 11 bases between. The CDR3 length is 15 residues. CDR3 DNA: TGTGCCAGCAGTTACTCCGGGAGAGCTGATTCACCCCTCCACTTT. It specifies CASSYSGRADSPLHF.

CDR3 nucleotide sequence: TGTGCCAGCAGCCAAGATAGAGGACAGGAGAATTCACCCCTCCACTTT. It encodes CASSQDRGQENSPLHF. The chain combines TRBV4-2 with TRBJ1-6; 7 positions agree with TRBD1. Germline V lookup: CDR1 LGHNA, CDR2 YNFKEQ. The CDR3 sequence is 16 residues long. Losses at the gene ends were 0 bases for V and 7 bases for J; bases not matched to a gene: 6.

V is TRBV5-6 and J is TRBJ2-1, with TRBD1 matching over 8 bases. The CDR3 spans 15 residues. Germline CDR1 is SGHDT and CDR2 is YYEEEE. J was trimmed by 3 bases and V by 4 bases; bases with no gene match: 6. The CDR3 region is CASSMTGANYNEQFF. The CDR3 region has the DNA TGTGCCAGCAGCATGACAGGGGCAAACTACAATGAGCAGTTCTTC.

This clone was observed once. The chain links TRBV4-1 to TRBJ2-7, with TRBD2 matching over 11 bases. This CDR3 comprises 16 residues. J gave up 2 bases and V 2 bases, and 5 bases lay outside the gene matches. Germline values: CDR1 MGHRA, CDR2 YSYEKL. As DNA, the CDR3 is TGCGCCAGCAGCCAAAACATAGCGGGGGGGACCTACGAGCAGTACTTC. This gives the protein CASSQNIAGGTYEQYF.

This CDR3 reads CASSPSGTADSYEQYF. The CDR3 DNA sequence: TGTGCCAGCAGCCCCTCCGGGACAGCTGATTCCTACGAGCAGTACTTC. The chain recombines TRBV9 with TRBJ2-7, with 7 bases lining up with TRBD1. The CDR3 has 16 amino acids. Germline V gene data show CDR1 as SGDLS and CDR2 as YYNGEE. V was pared by 4 bases and J by 1 base, with 11 bases of the junction left unmatched.

This chain uses TRBV27 with TRBJ2-3; D gene unclear. Trimming left V 8 bases short and J 0 bases short, with 9 bases between. The CDR3 loop spans 13 amino acids. Germline V gene sequence: CDR1 MNHEY, CDR2 SMNVEV (reference sequence). The CDR3 loop is CASREVSTDTQYF. CDR3 in DNA: TGTGCCAGCCGCGAAGTTAGCACAGATACGCAGTATTTT.

The chain employs TRBV5-1 and TRBJ1-4, with D unresolved. The length of the CDR3 is 14 residues. Trimming took 0 bases from V and 8 from J, leaving 11 bases between them. Germline lookup yields CDR1 SGHRS and CDR2 YFSETQ. Here the CDR3 reads CASSLDMGGEKLFF. CDR3 DNA sequence: TGCGCCAGCAGCTTGGATATGGGAGGAGAAAAACTGTTTTTT.

The rearrangement links TRBV28 to TRBJ1-2; 10 nucleotides align to TRBD1. J lost 2 bases, V lost 8 bases, and 5 bases had no gene match. The CDR3 sequence is 14 residues long. Germline assignment: CDR1 MDHEN and CDR2 SYDVKM. The CDR3 sequence is CASVRDRGNYGYTF. The CDR3 region has the DNA TGTGCCAGCGTCCGGGACAGGGGAAACTATGGCTACACCTTC.

This clone was counted once. The chain carries TRBV3-1 (or the pseudogene TRBV3-2) and TRBJ2-1, with TRBD2 identical over 7 bases. V trimming: 5 bases; J trimming: 3 bases; junction bases outside the gene matches: 4. The CDR3 covers 14 residues. Per germline, CDR1 LGHDT and CDR2 YNNKEL (reference sequence). The CDR3 nucleotides are TGTGCCAGCAGCGGGGGGACTATCTACAATGAGCAGTTCTTC. Its protein is CASSGGTIYNEQFF.

The chain joins TRBV2 to TRBJ2-5; D is uncertain. The CDR3 contains 14 residues. V was pared by 1 base and J by 4 bases, with 10 bases between. Germline lookup yields CDR1 SNHLY and CDR2 FYNNEI. CDR3 sequence (DNA): TGTGCCAGCAGTGAAGTAGTCACCCGAGAGACCCAGTACTTC. Amino acid sequence: CASSEVVTRETQYF. Full variable domain (rest looked up from reference TRBV2 and TRBJ2-5): EPEVTQTPSHQVTQMGQEVILRCVPISNHLYFYWYRQILGQKVEFLVSFYNNEISEKSEIFDDQFSVERPDGSNFTLKIRSTKLEDSAMYFCASSEVVTRETQYFGPGTRLLVL.

The gene calls are TRBV7-2 and TRBJ2-3; a weak D match, TRBD2 (6 bases). CDR3 length: 16 amino acids. From germline, CDR1 is SGHTA and CDR2 FQGNSA. Trimming removed 3 bases at V and 3 bases at J, with 16 bases between. The CDR3 loop reads CASSFLRGSLTDTQYF. In DNA, the CDR3 is TGTGCCAGCAGCTTCTTACGGGGGAGCTTGACAGATACGCAGTATTTT.